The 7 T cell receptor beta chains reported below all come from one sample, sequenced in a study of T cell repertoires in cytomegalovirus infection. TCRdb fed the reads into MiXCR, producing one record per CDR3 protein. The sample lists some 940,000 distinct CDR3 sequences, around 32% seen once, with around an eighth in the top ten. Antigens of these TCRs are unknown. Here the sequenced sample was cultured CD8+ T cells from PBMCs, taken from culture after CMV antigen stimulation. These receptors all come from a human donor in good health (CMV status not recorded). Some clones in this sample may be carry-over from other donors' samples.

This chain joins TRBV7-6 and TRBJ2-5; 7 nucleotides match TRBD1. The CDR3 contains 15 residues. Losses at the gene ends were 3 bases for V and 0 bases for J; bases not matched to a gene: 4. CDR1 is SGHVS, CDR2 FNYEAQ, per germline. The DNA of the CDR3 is TGTGCCAGCAGCTTGGGGGACAGTTACCAAGAGACCCAGTACTTC. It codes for CASSLGDSYQETQYF. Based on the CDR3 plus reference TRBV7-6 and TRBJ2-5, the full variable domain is GAGVSQSPRYKVTKRGQDVALRCDPISGHVSLYWYRQALGQGPEFLTYFNYEAQQDKSGLPNDRFSAERPEGSISTLTIQRTEQRDSAMYRCASSLGDSYQETQYFGPGTRLLVL.

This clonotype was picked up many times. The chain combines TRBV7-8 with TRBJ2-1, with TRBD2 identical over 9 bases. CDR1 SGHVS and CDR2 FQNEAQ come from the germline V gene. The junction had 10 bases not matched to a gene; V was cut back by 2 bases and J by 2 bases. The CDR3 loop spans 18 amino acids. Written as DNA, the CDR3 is TGTGCCAGCAGCTTACCGGCGGGAGGGGGGATTCCCTACAATGAGCAGTTCTTC. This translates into CASSLPAGGGIPYNEQFF.

The DNA for the CDR3 is TGCGCCAGCACCGCACCGGGACTAGCGGGGGGGACGGGGACCCAGTACTTC. It encodes CASTAPGLAGGTGTQYF. The chain has TRBV4-3 and TRBJ2-5; TRBD2 matches 16 bases. The CDR3 spans 17 residues. V lost 7 bases and J lost 7; bases outside the gene matches: 12. Germline lookup yields CDR1 LGHNA and CDR2 YSLEER.

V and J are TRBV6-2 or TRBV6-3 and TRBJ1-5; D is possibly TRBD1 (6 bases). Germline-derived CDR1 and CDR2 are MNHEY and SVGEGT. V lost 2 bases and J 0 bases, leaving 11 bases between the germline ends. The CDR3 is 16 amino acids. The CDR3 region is CASSYRDTYSNQPQHF. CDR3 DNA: TGTGCCAGCAGTTACCGGGACACTTATAGCAATCAGCCCCAGCATTTT.

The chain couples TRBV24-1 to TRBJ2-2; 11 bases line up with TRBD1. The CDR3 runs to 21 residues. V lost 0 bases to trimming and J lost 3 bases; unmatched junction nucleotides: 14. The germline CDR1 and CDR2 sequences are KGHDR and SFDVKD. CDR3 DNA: TGTGCCACCAGTGATTTGTCCCTTAGGACAGGGGGCGCCGGGTACACCGGGGAGCTGTTTTTT. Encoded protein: CATSDLSLRTGGAGYTGELFF.

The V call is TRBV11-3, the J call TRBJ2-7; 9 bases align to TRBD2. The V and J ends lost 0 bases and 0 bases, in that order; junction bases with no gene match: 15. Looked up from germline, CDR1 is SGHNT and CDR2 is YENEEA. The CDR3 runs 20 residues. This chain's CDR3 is CASSLDIAGARRACSYEQYV. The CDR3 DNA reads TGTGCCAGCAGCTTAGACATAGCGGGGGCCCGGCGGGCCTGCTCCTACGAGCAGTACGTC.

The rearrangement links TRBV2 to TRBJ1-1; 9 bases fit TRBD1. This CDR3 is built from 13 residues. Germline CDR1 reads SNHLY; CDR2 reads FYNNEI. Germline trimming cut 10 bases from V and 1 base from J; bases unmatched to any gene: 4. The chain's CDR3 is CANRGQRNTEAFF. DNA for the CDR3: TGTGCCAACAGGGGGCAACGGAACACTGAAGCTTTCTTT.